Below are 7 T cell receptor beta chains sequenced from a single sample in a study of regulatory T cells in long-lasting Graves disease. TCR beta libraries were built with iRepertoire HTBI primers and Arm-PCR of CDR3 regions. TCRdb re-analysed the multiplex PCR reads in MiXCR, keeping a single row per CDR3 protein. The repertoire holds 200,000 to 300,000 distinct CDR3 sequences, with 20% to 25% as singletons. Time point specified: newly diagnosed GD, antithyroid drugs for less than 3 months. TCR sequences were obtained from RNA taken from PBMCs. The sample consisted of peripheral blood mononuclear cells (PBMCs), taken at new diagnosis, from a patient treated with antithyroid drugs. Receptor source: a female donor with Graves disease.

The sample holds a few counts of this clonotype. V usage is TRBV6-1 and J usage is TRBJ1-5; 10 nucleotides match TRBD1. This CDR3 region has 15 residues. The germline V gene has CDR1 MNHNS and CDR2 SASEGT. V lost 7 bases to trimming and J lost 5 bases; unmatched junction nucleotides: 8. The CDR3 region has the DNA TGTGCCAGCAATGTTAGACAGGGGGCGGATCAGCCCCAGCATTTT. Translation: CASNVRQGADQPQHF.

The chain carries TRBV19 and TRBJ1-5; TRBD1 matches 8 bases. CDR3 length: 17 residues. The ends lost 9 bases at V and 6 bases at J; junction bases unmatched: 19. CDR1 is LNHDA, CDR2 SQIVND, per germline (reference sequence). The CDR3 nucleotides read TGTGCCAGCCAGCCCGGGACAGGAAGTTTGTTGGGTCAGCCCCAGCATTTT. Translation gives CASQPGTGSLLGQPQHF.

In the case of this clonotype: A far larger clone is a single base away, which makes a read error likely. This chain connects TRBV2 to TRBJ2-4, with 8 positions matching TRBD1. Germline-derived CDR1 and CDR2 are SNHLY and FYNNEI. This CDR3 is 15 amino acids long. The CDR3 here is CASSEEGLTGGKQLF. The DNA for the CDR3 is TGTGCCAGCAGTGAAGAGGGACTCACAGGGGGGAAGCAGCTCTTC.

This clonotype was counted a few times. This chain connects TRBV19 to TRBJ1-2; D uncertain. The CDR3 is made up of 14 amino acids. Germline V gene lookup returns CDR1 LNHDA and CDR2 SQIVND (reference sequence). V lost 5 bases, J lost 0 bases, and 10 bases lay in between. Written as DNA, the CDR3 is TGTGCCAGTAGTGGACTTAACGCTAACTATGGCTACACCTTC. Translation gives CASSGLNANYGYTF.

This chain links TRBV11-2 with TRBJ2-2; the D gene is possibly TRBD1 (5 bases). The CDR3 consists of 14 residues. Germline V gives CDR1 SGHAT, CDR2 FQNNGV. V lost 1 base and J lost 7, with 10 bases in between. CDR3 nucleotides: TGTGCCAGCAGCTTAGCAGGGCCCTTCGGGGAGCTGTTTTTT. This translates into CASSLAGPFGELFF. Full variable domain (remainder filled in from reference TRBV11-2 and TRBJ2-2): EAGVAQSPRYKIIEKRQSVAFWCNPISGHATLYWYQQILGQGPKLLIQFQNNGVVDDSQLPKDRFSAERLKGVDSTLKIQPAKLEDSAVYLCASSLAGPFGELFFGEGSRLTVL.

The chain links TRBV12-3 or TRBV12-4 to TRBJ2-5; no clear D gene. This CDR3 contains 14 residues. V lost 3 bases, J lost 5 bases, and 13 bases lay in between. CDR3 loop: CASSFQIGWETQYF. The CDR3 bases are TGTGCCAGCAGTTTCCAAATCGGGTGGGAGACCCAGTACTTC.

At least ten counts were recorded for this clonotype. The CDR3 DNA is TGTGCCAGCAGTGAAGAACCCCGCTCCTACGAGCAGTACTTC. As protein: CASSEEPRSYEQYF. The chain employs TRBV6-1 and TRBJ2-7, with D uncertain. The CDR3 is 14 residues long. CDR1 and CDR2 from the germline V gene are MNHNS and SASEGT. Trimming took 1 base from V and 0 from J, leaving 7 bases between them.